This record covers a single T cell receptor beta chain. Its specificity is unknown. This CDR3 is 11 amino acids long. Looked up from germline, CDR1 is MDHEN and CDR2 is SYDVKM. V lost 5 bases, J lost 4 bases, and 6 bases lay in between. This record comes from a study of T cells in Graves' hyperthyroidism and ophthalmopathy. Amplification yielded TCR beta CDR3 regions, with RNA transcripts as the source. The HTBI primer set served for first-round RT-PCR of the TCR CDR3. TCRdb used MiXCR to reprocess the multiplex PCR reads, holding one entry per CDR3 protein. The repertoire includes 300,000 or so distinct CDR3 sequences, 20% to 25% of them detected once, and around 48% sits in the top ten. Broader study findings: Blood also held most thyroid clonotypes expanded beyond 0.001.

The sample comprised blood. This rearrangement joins TRBV28 to TRBJ2-7; D is unresolved. The TCR originated in a woman in her forties or fifties with Graves' hyperthyroidism. The CDR3 nucleotides read TGTGCCAGCAGTAACCAGTACGAGCAGTACTTC. Amino acids: CASSNQYEQYF.